This passage covers 6 T cell receptor beta chains from one sample sequenced in a study of shared T cell receptors in the human thymus. The assay was immunoSEQ multiplex PCR, and TCRdb's table has in-frame clones only and misses some. The data show about 660,000 clones, roughly 86% seen once. These same records also appear under a second study, on human thymus T cells.

Sequenced sample: thymocytes. The receptors were gathered from a boy in the first two years of life with a congenital heart defect.

V usage is TRBV5-1 and J usage is TRBJ2-1; a possible D gene is TRBD1 (7 bases). The V gene lost 5 bases and the J gene lost 4 bases, with 13 bases spanning the gap. The CDR3 covers 14 residues. Germline V gene sequence: CDR1 SGHRS, CDR2 YFSETQ. CDR3 sequence reads: CASRRGDRYNEQFF. CDR3 coding DNA: TGCGCCAGCAGGAGGGGGGACAGATACAATGAGCAGTTCTTC.

The V gene is TRBV13, the J gene TRBJ2-7, with D tentatively TRBD2 (6 bases). Germline lookup yields CDR1 PRHDT and CDR2 FYEKMQ (reference sequence). The ends were cut back, 8 bases at V and 5 bases at J, with 7 bases in the middle. The CDR3 loop spans 10 amino acids. The DNA for the CDR3 is TGTGCCAGCGGAGGGGACGAGCAGTACTTC. Translation gives CASGGDEQYF.

Here the CDR3 DNA reads TGTGCCAGCAGGAAACGGGACTACCTCCCCAATGAGCAGTTCTTC. Translating it yields CASRKRDYLPNEQFF. V and J are TRBV7-4 and TRBJ2-1; TRBD2 matches 7 bases. V was clipped by 6 bases and J by 6 bases; unmatched bases: 11. The CDR3 has 15 residues. Germline assignment: CDR1 SGHVT and CDR2 SQSDAQ.

The chain carries TRBV4-2 and TRBJ1-2; 8 positions match TRBD1. The V gene's germline CDR1 is LGHNA and CDR2 YNFKEQ. J gave up 8 bases and V 3 bases, and 8 bases lay outside the gene matches. This CDR3 has 14 residues. The CDR3 nucleotides read TGTGCCAGCAGCCATCCTCAGGGGGCGAGGGGCTACACCTTC. As protein: CASSHPQGARGYTF.

V usage is TRBV9 and J usage is TRBJ2-3; D not resolved. The V end lost 0 bases, the J end lost 6 bases, and 17 bases lay between the germline ends. Per the germline V gene, CDR1 is SGDLS and CDR2 is YYNGEE. This CDR3 spans 16 amino acids. The CDR3 DNA is TGTGCCAGCAGCGTAGATCATTCAGTGACAAGGGATACGCAGTATTTT. This encodes CASSVDHSVTRDTQYF.

The CDR3 here is CASSPVGRSANTEAFF. Written as DNA, the CDR3 is TGTGCCAGCAGCCCGGTAGGCAGGTCGGCAAACACTGAAGCTTTCTTT. The chain combines TRBV7-2 with TRBJ1-1; D gene uncertain. Trimming cost V 5 bases and J 2 bases, with 18 bases left between them. There are 16 residues in the CDR3. CDR1 and CDR2 from the germline V gene are SGHTA and FQGNSA.